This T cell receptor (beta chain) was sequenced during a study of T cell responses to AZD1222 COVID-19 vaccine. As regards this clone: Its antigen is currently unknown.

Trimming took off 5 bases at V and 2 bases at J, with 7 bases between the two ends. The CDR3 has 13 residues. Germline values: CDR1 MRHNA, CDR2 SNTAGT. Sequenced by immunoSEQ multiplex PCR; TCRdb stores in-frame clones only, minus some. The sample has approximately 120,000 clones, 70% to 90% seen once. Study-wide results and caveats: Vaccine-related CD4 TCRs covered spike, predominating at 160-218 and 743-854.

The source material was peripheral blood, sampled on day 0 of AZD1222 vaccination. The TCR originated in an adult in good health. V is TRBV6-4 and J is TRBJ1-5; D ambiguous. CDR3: CASSLHGNQPQHF. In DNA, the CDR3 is TGTGCCAGCAGTCTGCATGGCAATCAGCCCCAGCATTTT.